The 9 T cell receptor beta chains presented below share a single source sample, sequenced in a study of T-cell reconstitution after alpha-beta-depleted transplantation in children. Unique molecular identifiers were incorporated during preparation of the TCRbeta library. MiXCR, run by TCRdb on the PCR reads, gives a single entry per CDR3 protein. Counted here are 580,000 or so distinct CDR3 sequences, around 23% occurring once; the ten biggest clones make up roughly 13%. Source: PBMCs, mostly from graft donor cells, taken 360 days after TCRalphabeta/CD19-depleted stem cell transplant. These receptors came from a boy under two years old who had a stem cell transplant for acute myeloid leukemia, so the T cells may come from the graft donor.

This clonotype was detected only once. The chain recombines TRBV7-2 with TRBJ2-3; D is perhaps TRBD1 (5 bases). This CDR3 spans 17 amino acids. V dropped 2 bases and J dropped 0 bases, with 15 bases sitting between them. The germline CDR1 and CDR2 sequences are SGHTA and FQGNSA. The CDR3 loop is CASSLLGAPVSTDTQYF. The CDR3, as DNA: TGTGCCAGCAGCTTATTAGGGGCTCCGGTTAGCACAGATACGCAGTATTTT.

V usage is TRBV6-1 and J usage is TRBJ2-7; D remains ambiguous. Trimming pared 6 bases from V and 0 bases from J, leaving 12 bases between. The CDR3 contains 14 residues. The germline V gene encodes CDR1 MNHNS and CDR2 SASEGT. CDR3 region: CASRVSRVSYEQYF. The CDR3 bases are TGTGCCAGCAGAGTTTCACGGGTCTCCTACGAGCAGTACTTC.

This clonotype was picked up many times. CDR3 bases: TGTGCCAGCAGTTTGAGAGACTACGAGCAGTACTTC. This translates into CASSLRDYEQYF. V and J are TRBV12-3 or TRBV12-4 and TRBJ2-7; D not certain. V was cut by 3 bases and J by 3 bases, with 6 bases left in between. The CDR3 runs 12 residues.

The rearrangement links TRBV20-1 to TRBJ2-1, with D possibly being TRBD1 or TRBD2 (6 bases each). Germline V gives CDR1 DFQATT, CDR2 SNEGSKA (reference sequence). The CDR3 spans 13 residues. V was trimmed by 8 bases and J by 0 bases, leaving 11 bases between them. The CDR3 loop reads CSWGASSYNEQFF. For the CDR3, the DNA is TGCAGTTGGGGGGCCAGCTCCTACAATGAGCAGTTCTTC.

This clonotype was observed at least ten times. This CDR3 reads CSALRTDTQYF. CDR3 nucleotide sequence: TGCAGTGCTCTTCGTACAGATACGCAGTATTTT. The chain links TRBV20-1 to TRBJ2-3; D is unclear. The CDR3 contains 11 residues. The V end was cut by 5 bases, the J end by 3 bases, with 6 bases between. CDR1 and CDR2 (germline): DFQATT, SNEGSKA (reference sequence).

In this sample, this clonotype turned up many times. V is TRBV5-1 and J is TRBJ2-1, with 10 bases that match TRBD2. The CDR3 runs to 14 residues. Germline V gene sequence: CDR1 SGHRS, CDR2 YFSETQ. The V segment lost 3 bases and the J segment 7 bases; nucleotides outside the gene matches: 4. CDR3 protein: CASSSHSGGNEQFF. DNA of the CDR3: TGCGCCAGCAGCTCGCATAGCGGGGGGAATGAGCAGTTCTTC.

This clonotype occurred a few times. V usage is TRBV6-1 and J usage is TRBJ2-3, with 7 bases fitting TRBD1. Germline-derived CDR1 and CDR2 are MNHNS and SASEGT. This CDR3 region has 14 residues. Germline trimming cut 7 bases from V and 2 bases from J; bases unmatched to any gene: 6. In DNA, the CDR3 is TGTGCCAGCAAGGGGGCTAAGACCACAGATACGCAGTATTTT. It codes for CASKGAKTTDTQYF.

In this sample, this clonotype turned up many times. In DNA form, the CDR3 reads TGCAGCGTCGAATTTCCCGGGACAGGGCTCTCCTACGAGCAGTACTTC. This translates into CSVEFPGTGLSYEQYF. This chain links TRBV29-1 with TRBJ2-7; 9 bases align to TRBD1. CDR3 length: 16 amino acids. Looked up from germline, CDR1 is SQVTM and CDR2 is ANQGSEA. The ends lost 6 bases at V and 0 bases at J; junction bases unmatched: 12.

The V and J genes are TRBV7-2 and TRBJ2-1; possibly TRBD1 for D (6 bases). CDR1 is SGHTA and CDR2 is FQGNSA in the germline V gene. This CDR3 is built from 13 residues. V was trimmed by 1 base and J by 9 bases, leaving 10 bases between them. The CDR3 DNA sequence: TGTGCCAGCAGCTTAGAGGGGGTTAGTGAGCAGTTCTTC. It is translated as CASSLEGVSEQFF.